The 27 T cell receptor beta chains reported below all come from one sample, sequenced in a study of T cell repertoires in cytomegalovirus infection. The antigens these receptors bind are not known. Using its own MiXCR run on the reads, TCRdb lists one record per CDR3 protein. Of approximately 300,000 distinct CDR3 sequences in the sample, 25% to 30% were seen once. Specimen: cultured PBMCs, collected from culture after CMV antigen stimulation. Every receptor here comes from a human donor in good health (CMV status not recorded). Some clones in this sample may be carry-over from other donors' samples.

This clonotype appeared many times. The V call is TRBV7-3, the J call TRBJ2-1, with TRBD2 matching over 7 bases. Losses at the gene ends were 2 bases for V and 0 bases for J; bases not matched to a gene: 7. CDR1 is SGHTA, CDR2 FQGTGA, per germline. The CDR3 contains 17 residues. CDR3 sequence: CASSLSPGGSSYNEQFF. The CDR3 coding sequence is TGTGCCAGCAGCTTATCTCCTGGCGGGAGCTCCTACAATGAGCAGTTCTTC.

CDR3 bases: TGTGCCAGCAGTTCCCCGGGGAGCGGGGTGGAGACCCAGTACTTC. Its translation: CASSSPGSGVETQYF. V usage is TRBV7-9 and J usage is TRBJ2-5; 7 positions agree with TRBD2. The V gene end was trimmed by 6 bases and the J gene end by 5 bases; junction bases not matched to a gene: 12. The CDR3 contains 15 residues. The germline V gene has CDR1 SEHNR and CDR2 FQNEAQ (reference sequence).

This clonotype was detected only a few times. Compared with germline, one end of the junction differs, possibly owing to a read error. The chain employs TRBV10-3 and TRBJ2-1; D is unresolved. Germline V CDR1 and CDR2: ENHRY, SYGVKD. The CDR3 sequence is 13 residues long. The CDR3 is CAISGTSFNEQFF. The CDR3 coding sequence is TGTGCCATCAGTGGAACTTCCTTCAATGAGCAGTTCTTC.

This clonotype was counted only a few times. The chain carries TRBV12-3 or TRBV12-4 and TRBJ2-1; 7 bases align to TRBD2. The CDR3 is 16 amino acids. V was pared by 3 bases and J by 10 bases, with 15 bases of the junction left unmatched. This chain's CDR3 is CASSFPPSRGRGEQFF. The CDR3 nucleotides read TGTGCCAGCAGTTTTCCCCCGTCTCGCGGGAGAGGAGAGCAGTTCTTC.

The chain combines TRBV5-4 with TRBJ2-2; D uncertain. V was trimmed by 7 bases and J by 4 bases, leaving 14 bases between them. Germline V lookup: CDR1 SGHNT, CDR2 YYREEE (reference sequence). The CDR3 is 14 amino acids. The CDR3 DNA sequence: TGTGCCAGCGGGTCGGTGACGAGCACCGGGGAGCTGTTTTTT. It yields the protein CASGSVTSTGELFF.

The genes are TRBV2 and TRBJ2-3; 14 bases fit TRBD2. CDR3 length: 16 residues. After removal of 6 bases from V and 1 base from J, the junction contained 3 bases not matched to a gene. Germline V CDR1 and CDR2: SNHLY, FYNNEI. CDR3 residues: CASRGGLAGGTDTQYF. CDR3 bases: TGTGCCAGCAGGGGGGGACTAGCGGGGGGCACAGATACGCAGTATTTT.

The chain has TRBV6-2 or TRBV6-3 and TRBJ1-1; D is possibly TRBD1 (5 bases). Germline values: CDR1 MNHEY, CDR2 SVGEGT. The CDR3 runs to 15 residues. The ends were cut back, 0 bases at V and 5 bases at J, with 13 bases in the middle. The CDR3 region is CASSYSMVRGTEAFF. CDR3 bases: TGTGCCAGCAGTTACTCGATGGTACGGGGGACTGAAGCTTTCTTT.

The genes are TRBV4-1 and TRBJ1-6; D gene uncertain. Per germline, CDR1 MGHRA and CDR2 YSYEKL. CDR3 length equals 14 residues. V gave up 0 bases and J gave up 9 bases, with 9 bases separating them. Written as DNA, the CDR3 is TGCGCCAGCAGCCAAGAAAGTGTAGCTTCACCCCTCCACTTT. Protein sequence: CASSQESVASPLHF.

With regard to this clonotype: One junction end disagrees with the germline gene, perhaps due to a read error. The chain joins TRBV7-7 to TRBJ2-7; D possibly corresponds to TRBD1 (5 bases). Germline V gene data show CDR1 as SSHAT and CDR2 as FNYEAQ (reference sequence). The CDR3 has 14 residues. This chain's CDR3 is CASSLDGKGDEQYF. The DNA for the CDR3 is TGTGCTAGCAGCTTAGACGGAAAAGGGGACGAGCAGTACTTC.

This clonotype was seen repeatedly, ten times or more. The chain uses TRBV20-1 and TRBJ2-1, with 10 bases lining up with TRBD2. CDR1 is DFQATT, CDR2 SNEGSKA, per germline (reference sequence). With V trimmed by 6 bases and J by 7 bases, 9 bases remained unmatched. The CDR3 consists of 14 residues. This CDR3 reads CSAAGPSGRNEQFF. In DNA, the CDR3 is TGCAGTGCCGCGGGGCCTAGCGGGAGAAATGAGCAGTTCTTC.

CDR3 loop: CSARERDYRGKQYF. The CDR3 nucleotides are TGCAGTGCTAGAGAACGGGACTACCGGGGCAAGCAGTACTTC. The chain couples TRBV20-1 to TRBJ2-7; 7 positions agree with TRBD2. V lost 0 bases and J lost 8; bases outside the gene matches: 10. Germline-derived CDR1 and CDR2 are DFQATT and SNEGSKA (reference sequence). This CDR3 contains 14 residues.

The CDR3 spells CASSYRGQGGEKAFF. CDR3 in DNA: TGTGCCAGCAGTTACAGGGGACAGGGGGGGGAAAAAGCTTTCTTT. This rearrangement joins TRBV6-5 to TRBJ1-1; 11 positions agree with TRBD1. The trim removed 2 bases at V and 9 bases at J, leaving 8 bases unmatched. The length of the CDR3 is 15 residues. The germline gives CDR1 MNHEY, CDR2 SVGAGI.

This clonotype showed up just a few times. The rearrangement uses TRBV20-1 and TRBJ1-2; D not resolved. The CDR3 is 14 residues long. The ends were cut back, 0 bases at V and 3 bases at J, with 11 bases in the middle. The germline gives CDR1 DFQATT, CDR2 SNEGSKA (reference sequence). CDR3 sequence: CSARDGEGYYGYTF. In DNA form, the CDR3 reads TGCAGTGCTAGAGATGGGGAGGGCTACTATGGCTACACCTTC.

This clonotype was detected ten times or more. The V and J genes are TRBV6-1 and TRBJ1-2; 7 bases align to TRBD1. The V gene end was trimmed by 3 bases and the J gene end by 1 base; junction bases not matched to a gene: 11. The CDR3 is 17 residues long. The V gene's germline CDR1 is MNHNS and CDR2 SASEGT. For the CDR3, the DNA is TGTGCCAGCAGTGACGGTGGGACAGTGGACATTAACTATGGCTACACCTTC. Amino acid sequence: CASSDGGTVDINYGYTF.

The table lists this clonotype with a few counts. The V and J genes are TRBV6-1 and TRBJ2-3; TRBD1 aligns across 11 bases. V gave up 4 bases and J gave up 5 bases; unmatched junction bases: 2. Germline V CDR1 and CDR2: MNHNS, SASEGT. The CDR3 has 14 amino acids. The CDR3, as DNA: TGTGCCAGCAGTGGGACAGGGGGCTTAGATACGCAGTATTTT. Its translation: CASSGTGGLDTQYF.

The chain joins TRBV12-3 or TRBV12-4 to TRBJ1-5; D remains unclear. The CDR3 has 13 residues. V lost 4 bases to trimming and J lost 9 bases, with 13 bases between them. In nucleotides, the CDR3 is TGTGCCAGCAGTTCAGAGCCAACAAGGCCCCAGCATTTT. It is translated as CASSSEPTRPQHF.

The rearrangement joins TRBV7-9 to TRBJ2-6; 8 positions agree with TRBD1. The CDR3 length is 18 residues. The J segment lost 0 bases and the V segment lost 5 bases, leaving 9 bases of the junction unmatched. Germline V gene sequence: CDR1 SEHNR, CDR2 FQNEAQ (reference sequence). In nucleotides, the CDR3 is TGTGCCAGCAGCCATATAGGACAGGGTTTCTCTGGGGCCAACGTCCTGACTTTC. This sequence encodes CASSHIGQGFSGANVLTF.

The V call is TRBV7-9, the J call TRBJ2-1; 7 nucleotides line up with TRBD2. The CDR3 spans 13 residues. Germline lookup yields CDR1 SEHNR and CDR2 FQNEAQ (reference sequence). The ends lost 5 bases at V and 5 bases at J; junction bases unmatched: 3. CDR3 residues: CASSIGTNNEQFF. The CDR3 nucleotides read TGTGCCAGCAGCATAGGGACTAACAATGAGCAGTTCTTC.

This clonotype was detected ten times or more. The chain links TRBV7-8 to TRBJ2-2, with TRBD2 identical over 11 bases. CDR3 length: 18 residues. The V and J ends lost 5 bases and 5 bases, in that order; junction bases with no gene match: 13. CDR1 is SGHVS, CDR2 FQNEAQ, per germline. The CDR3 loop is CASSPGLADELGTGELFF. CDR3 bases: TGTGCCAGCAGCCCGGGACTAGCGGACGAACTGGGAACCGGGGAGCTGTTTTTT.

This clonotype has more than one count but fewer than ten. The chain recombines TRBV10-3 with TRBJ2-2; the match to TRBD1 covers 8 bases. The germline V gene encodes CDR1 ENHRY and CDR2 SYGVKD. CDR3 length: 18 residues. V lost 0 bases and J lost 0; bases outside the gene matches: 6. The CDR3 protein is CAISESPTGATNTGELFF. CDR3 bases: TGTGCCATCAGTGAGTCTCCGACAGGGGCGACGAACACCGGGGAGCTGTTTTTT.

In its sample, this clonotype is medium-sized. V is TRBV7-6 and J is TRBJ2-1, with 11 bases aligning to TRBD2. The CDR3 consists of 20 residues. In germline, CDR1 is SGHVS, CDR2 FNYEAQ. The junction had 15 bases not matched to a gene; V was cut back by 5 bases and J by 0 bases. The chain's CDR3 is CASSLRASGRSRGSYNEQFF. The CDR3 DNA reads TGTGCCAGCAGCCTCCGGGCTAGCGGGAGGTCCCGGGGCTCCTACAATGAGCAGTTCTTC.

This clonotype was observed a handful of times. The rearrangement uses TRBV6-1 and TRBJ2-5; TRBD2 matches 7 bases. The J segment lost 5 bases and the V segment lost 2 bases, leaving 8 bases of the junction unmatched. This CDR3 spans 15 amino acids. In germline, CDR1 is MNHNS, CDR2 SASEGT. CDR3 residues: CASSEYERGLETQYF. DNA of the CDR3: TGTGCCAGCAGTGAATACGAGCGGGGATTGGAGACCCAGTACTTC.

This clonotype was seen more than once but under ten times. The V and J genes are TRBV6-1 and TRBJ1-5; D is ambiguous. The CDR3 runs to 13 residues. Germline CDR1 is MNHNS and CDR2 is SASEGT. Trimming pared 10 bases from V and 2 bases from J, leaving 12 bases between. This CDR3 is CATGNWGNQPQHF. Here the CDR3 DNA reads TGTGCCACCGGGAATTGGGGCAATCAGCCCCAGCATTTT.

This clonotype was recorded at least ten times. The chain couples TRBV7-2 to TRBJ2-7; unclear D gene. Germline V gene lookup returns CDR1 SGHTA and CDR2 FQGNSA. There are 11 residues in the CDR3. V lost 4 bases, J lost 3 bases, and 4 bases lay in between. The CDR3 bases are TGTGCCAGCAGCTCGGTCTACGAGCAGTACTTC. Translated: CASSSVYEQYF.

The table lists this clonotype with a few counts. The rearrangement uses TRBV6-6 and TRBJ1-3; D is undetermined. The CDR3 is 10 residues long. V lost 5 bases and J lost 4, with 0 bases in between. Germline V gene data show CDR1 as MNHNY and CDR2 as SVGAGI (reference sequence). CDR3: CASSGNTIYF. CDR3 DNA sequence: TGTGCCAGCAGTGGAAACACCATATATTTT.

The chain is built from TRBV3-1 and TRBJ1-5; TRBD1 is a possible D gene (5 bases). This CDR3 spans 15 amino acids. Deletions cut 4 bases from V and 5 bases from J, with 15 bases between. Germline CDR1 LGHDT, CDR2 YNNKEL (reference sequence). In nucleotides, the CDR3 is TGTGCCAGCAGCCTTTTCGGACAAGCAGATCAGCCCCAGCATTTT. Translated, it gives CASSLFGQADQPQHF. Full variable domain (missing parts from reference TRBV3-1 and TRBJ1-5): DTAVSQTPKYLVTQMGNDKSIKCEQNLGHDTMYWYKQDSKKFLKIMFSYNNKELIINETVPNRFSPKSPDKAHLNLHINSLELGDSAVYFCASSLFGQADQPQHFGDGTRLSIL.

This sequence joins TRBV7-2 and TRBJ2-7; D may be TRBD2 (6 bases). The ends were cut back, 5 bases at V and 0 bases at J, with 14 bases in the middle. There are 15 residues in the CDR3. Germline CDR1 SGHTA, CDR2 FQGNSA. The CDR3 loop reads CASSVLGGISYEQYF. The CDR3 DNA follows: TGTGCCAGCAGCGTCCTCGGCGGGATCTCCTACGAGCAGTACTTC.